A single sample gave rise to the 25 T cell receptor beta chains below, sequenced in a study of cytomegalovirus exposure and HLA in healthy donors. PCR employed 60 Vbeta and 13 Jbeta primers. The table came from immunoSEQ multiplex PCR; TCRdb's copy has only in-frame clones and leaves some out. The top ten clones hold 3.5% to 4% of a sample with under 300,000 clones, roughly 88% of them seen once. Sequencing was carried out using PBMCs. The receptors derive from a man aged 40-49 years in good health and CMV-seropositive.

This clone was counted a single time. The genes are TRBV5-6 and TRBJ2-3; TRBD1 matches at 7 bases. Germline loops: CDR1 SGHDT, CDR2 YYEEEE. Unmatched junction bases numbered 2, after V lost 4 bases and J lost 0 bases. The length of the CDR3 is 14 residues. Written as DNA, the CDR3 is TGTGCCAGCAGCCGACAGGGTAGCACAGATACGCAGTATTTT. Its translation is CASSRQGSTDTQYF.

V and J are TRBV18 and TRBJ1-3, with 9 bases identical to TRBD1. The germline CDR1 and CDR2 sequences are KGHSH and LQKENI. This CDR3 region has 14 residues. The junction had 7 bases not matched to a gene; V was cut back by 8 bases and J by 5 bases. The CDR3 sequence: CASRQGDMRNTIYF. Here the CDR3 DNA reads TGTGCCAGCCGACAGGGGGACATGAGAAACACCATATATTTT.

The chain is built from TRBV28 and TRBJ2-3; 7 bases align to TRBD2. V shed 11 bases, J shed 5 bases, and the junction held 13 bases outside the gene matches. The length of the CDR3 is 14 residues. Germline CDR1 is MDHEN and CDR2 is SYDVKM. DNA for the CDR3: TGTGCCTCTGTAGCGATTACGGGAGGAGATACGCAGTATTTT. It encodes CASVAITGGDTQYF.

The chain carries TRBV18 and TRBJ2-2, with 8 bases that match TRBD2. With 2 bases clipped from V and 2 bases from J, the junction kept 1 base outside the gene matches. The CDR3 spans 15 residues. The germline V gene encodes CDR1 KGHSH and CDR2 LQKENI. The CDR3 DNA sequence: TGTGCCAGCTCACCAAGGACTAGCAACACCGGGGAGCTGTTTTTT. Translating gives CASSPRTSNTGELFF.

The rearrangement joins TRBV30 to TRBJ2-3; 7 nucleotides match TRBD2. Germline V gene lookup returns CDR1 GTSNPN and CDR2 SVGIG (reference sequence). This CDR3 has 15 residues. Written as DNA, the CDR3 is TGTGCATCCAGGCGGCGGCGGGAGAACGCAGATACGCAGTATTTT. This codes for CASRRRRENADTQYF.

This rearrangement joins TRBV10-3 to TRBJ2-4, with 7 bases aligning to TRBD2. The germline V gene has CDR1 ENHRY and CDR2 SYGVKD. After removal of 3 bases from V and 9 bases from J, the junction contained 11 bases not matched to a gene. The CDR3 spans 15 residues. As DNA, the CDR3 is TGTGCCATCAGTGAAAGGGAGGGGCGGGACGGCATTCAGTACTTC. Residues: CAISEREGRDGIQYF.

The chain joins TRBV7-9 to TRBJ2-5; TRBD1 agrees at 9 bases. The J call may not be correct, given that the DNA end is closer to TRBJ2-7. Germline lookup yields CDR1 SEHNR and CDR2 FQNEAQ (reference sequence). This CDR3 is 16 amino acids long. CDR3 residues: CASSFARDRESYEQYF. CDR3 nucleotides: TGTGCCAGCAGCTTTGCCCGGGACAGGGAATCCTACGAGCAGTACTTC.

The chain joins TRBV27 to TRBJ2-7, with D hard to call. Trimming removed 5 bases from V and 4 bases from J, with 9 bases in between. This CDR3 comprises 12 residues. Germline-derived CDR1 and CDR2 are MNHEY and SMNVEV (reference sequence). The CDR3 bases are TGTGCCAGCAGTACGGTGAATTACGAGCAGTACTTC. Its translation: CASSTVNYEQYF.

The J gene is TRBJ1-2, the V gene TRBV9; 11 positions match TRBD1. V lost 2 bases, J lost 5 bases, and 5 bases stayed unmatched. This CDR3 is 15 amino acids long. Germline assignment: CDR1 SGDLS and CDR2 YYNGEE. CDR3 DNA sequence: TGTGCCAGCAGCGTTGGACAGGGGGCCGAGTATGGCTACACCTTC. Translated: CASSVGQGAEYGYTF. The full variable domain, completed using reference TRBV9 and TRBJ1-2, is DSGVTQTPKHLITATGQRVTLRCSPRSGDLSVYWYQQSLDQGLQFLIQYYNGEERAKGNILERFSAQQFPDLHSELNLSSLELGDSALYFCASSVGQGAEYGYTFGSGTRLTVV.

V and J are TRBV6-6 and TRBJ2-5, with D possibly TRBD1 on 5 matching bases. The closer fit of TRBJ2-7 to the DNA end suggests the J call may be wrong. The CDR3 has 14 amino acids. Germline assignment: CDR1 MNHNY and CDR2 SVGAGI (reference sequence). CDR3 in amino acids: CASSYFAGLNEQYF. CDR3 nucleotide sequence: TGTGCCAGCAGTTACTTCGCAGGGTTGAACGAGCAGTACTTC.

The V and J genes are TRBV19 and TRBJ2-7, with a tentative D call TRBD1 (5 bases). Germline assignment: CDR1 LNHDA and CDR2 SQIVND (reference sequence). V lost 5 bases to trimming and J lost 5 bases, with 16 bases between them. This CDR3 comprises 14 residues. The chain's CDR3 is CASSPTARANEQYF. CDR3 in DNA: TGTGCCAGTAGTCCGACCGCCAGGGCTAACGAGCAGTACTTC.

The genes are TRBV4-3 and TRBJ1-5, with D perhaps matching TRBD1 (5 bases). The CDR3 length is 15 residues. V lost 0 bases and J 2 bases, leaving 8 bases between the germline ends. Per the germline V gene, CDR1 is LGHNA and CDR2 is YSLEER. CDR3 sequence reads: CASSQDLRGNQPQHF. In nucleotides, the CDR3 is TGCGCCAGCAGCCAAGATCTCAGGGGCAATCAGCCCCAGCATTTT.

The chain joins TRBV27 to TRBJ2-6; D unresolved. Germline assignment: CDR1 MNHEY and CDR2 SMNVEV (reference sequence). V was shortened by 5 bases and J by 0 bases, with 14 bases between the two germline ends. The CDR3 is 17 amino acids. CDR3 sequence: CASSPPSYSSGANVLTF. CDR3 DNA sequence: TGTGCCAGCAGTCCTCCTTCTTACAGCTCTGGGGCCAACGTCCTGACTTTC.

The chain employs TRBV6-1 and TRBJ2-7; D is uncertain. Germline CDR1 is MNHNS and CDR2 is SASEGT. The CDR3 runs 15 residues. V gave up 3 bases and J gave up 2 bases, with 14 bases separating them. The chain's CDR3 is CASSESRYYPYEQYF. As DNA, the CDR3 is TGTGCCAGCAGTGAGAGCAGGTATTACCCCTACGAGCAGTACTTC.

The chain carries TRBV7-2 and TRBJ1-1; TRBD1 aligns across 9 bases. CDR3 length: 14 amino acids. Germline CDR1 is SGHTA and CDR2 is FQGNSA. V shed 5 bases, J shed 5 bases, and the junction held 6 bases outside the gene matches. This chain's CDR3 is CASSPTGGRTEAFF. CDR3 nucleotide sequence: TGTGCCAGCAGCCCGACAGGGGGGAGGACTGAAGCTTTCTTT.

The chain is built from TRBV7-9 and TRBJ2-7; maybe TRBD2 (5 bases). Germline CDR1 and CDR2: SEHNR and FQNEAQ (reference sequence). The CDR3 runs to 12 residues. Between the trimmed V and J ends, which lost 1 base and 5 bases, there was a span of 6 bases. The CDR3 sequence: CASSLGTDEQYF. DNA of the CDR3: TGTGCCAGCAGCTTAGGGACTGACGAGCAGTACTTC.

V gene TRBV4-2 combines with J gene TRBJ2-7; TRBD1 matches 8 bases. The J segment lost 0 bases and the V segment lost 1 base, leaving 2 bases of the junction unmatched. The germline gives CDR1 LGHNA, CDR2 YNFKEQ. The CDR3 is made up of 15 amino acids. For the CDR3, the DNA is TGTGCCAGCAGCCAAGTGGACAGGGTCTCCTACGAGCAGTACTTC. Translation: CASSQVDRVSYEQYF.

DNA of the CDR3: TGTGCCAGCAGCGTAGCCGAATACGGGACTAGCGATACATACAATGAGCAGTTCTTC. Translated, it gives CASSVAEYGTSDTYNEQFF. The V call is TRBV9, the J call TRBJ2-1; TRBD2 matches 10 bases. Germline loops: CDR1 SGDLS, CDR2 YYNGEE. With V trimmed by 0 bases and J by 4 bases, 13 bases remained unmatched. The length of the CDR3 is 19 residues.

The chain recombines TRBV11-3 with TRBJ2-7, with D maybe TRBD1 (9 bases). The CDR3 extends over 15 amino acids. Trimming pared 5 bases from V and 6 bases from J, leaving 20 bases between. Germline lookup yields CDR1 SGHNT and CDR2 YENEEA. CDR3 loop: CASSKRGGQGLEQYF. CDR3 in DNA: TGTGCCAGCAGCAAACGGGGGGGACAGGGCCTCGAGCAGTACTTC.

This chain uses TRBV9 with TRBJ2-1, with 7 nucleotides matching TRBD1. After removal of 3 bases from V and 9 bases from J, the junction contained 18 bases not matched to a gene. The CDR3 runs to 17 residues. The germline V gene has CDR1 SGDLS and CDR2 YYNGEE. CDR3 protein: CASSAAIGQVGDPEQFF. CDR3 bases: TGTGCCAGCAGCGCTGCCATTGGACAGGTTGGGGACCCTGAGCAGTTCTTC.

DNA for the CDR3: TGTGCCAGCAGCTTAGCGGATTATAGCAATCAGCCCCAGCATTTT. Protein: CASSLADYSNQPQHF. The genes are TRBV5-8 and TRBJ1-5; D remains unclear. V shed 2 bases and J shed 0 bases, with 9 bases lying between them. The CDR3 has 15 residues. CDR1 is SGHTS, CDR2 YDEGEE, per germline.

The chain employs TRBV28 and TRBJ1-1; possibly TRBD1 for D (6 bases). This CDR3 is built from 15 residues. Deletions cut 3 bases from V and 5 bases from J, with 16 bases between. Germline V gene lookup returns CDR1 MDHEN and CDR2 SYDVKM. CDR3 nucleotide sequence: TGTGCCAGCAGTTTTTCGGGGGGCCGATTTACTGAAGCTTTCTTT. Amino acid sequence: CASSFSGGRFTEAFF.

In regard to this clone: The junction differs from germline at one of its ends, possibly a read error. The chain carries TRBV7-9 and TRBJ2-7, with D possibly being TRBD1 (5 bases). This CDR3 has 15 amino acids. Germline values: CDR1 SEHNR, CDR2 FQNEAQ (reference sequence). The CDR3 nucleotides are TGTTCCAGCAGCTTAGGGGCAGATTTCTCCTACGAGCAGTACTTC. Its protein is CSSSLGADFSYEQYF.

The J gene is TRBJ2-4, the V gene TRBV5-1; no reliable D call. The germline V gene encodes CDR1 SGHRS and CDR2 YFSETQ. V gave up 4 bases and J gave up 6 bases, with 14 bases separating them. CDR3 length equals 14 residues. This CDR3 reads CASSTDIQGNIQYF. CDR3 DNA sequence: TGCGCCAGCAGCACCGACATCCAAGGAAACATTCAGTACTTC. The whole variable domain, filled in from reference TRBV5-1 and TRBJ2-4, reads KAGVTQTPRYLIKTRGQQVTLSCSPISGHRSVSWYQQTPGQGLQFLFEYFSETQRNKGNFPGRFSGRQFSNSRSEMNVSTLELGDSALYLCASSTDIQGNIQYFGAGTRLSVL.

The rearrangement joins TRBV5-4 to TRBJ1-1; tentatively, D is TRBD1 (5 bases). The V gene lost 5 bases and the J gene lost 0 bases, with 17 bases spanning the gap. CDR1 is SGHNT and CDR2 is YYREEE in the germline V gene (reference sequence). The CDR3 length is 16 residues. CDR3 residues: CASRTLGGRMNTEAFF. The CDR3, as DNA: TGTGCCAGCAGGACACTGGGGGGGAGGATGAACACTGAAGCTTTCTTT.